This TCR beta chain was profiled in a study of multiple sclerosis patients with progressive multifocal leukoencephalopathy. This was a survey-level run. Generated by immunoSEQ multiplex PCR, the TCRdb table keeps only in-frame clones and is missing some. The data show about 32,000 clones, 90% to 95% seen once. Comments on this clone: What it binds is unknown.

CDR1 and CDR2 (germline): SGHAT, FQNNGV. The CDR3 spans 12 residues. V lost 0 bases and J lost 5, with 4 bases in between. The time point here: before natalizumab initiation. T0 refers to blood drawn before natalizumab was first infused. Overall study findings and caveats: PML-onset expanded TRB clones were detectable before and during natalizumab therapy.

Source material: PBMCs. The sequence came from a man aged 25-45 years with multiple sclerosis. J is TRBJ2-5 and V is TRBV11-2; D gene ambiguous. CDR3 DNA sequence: TGTGCCAGCAGCTTAGATCCGGAGACCCAGTACTTC. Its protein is CASSLDPETQYF. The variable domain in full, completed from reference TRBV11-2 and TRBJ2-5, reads EAGVAQSPRYKIIEKRQSVAFWCNPISGHATLYWYQQILGQGPKLLIQFQNNGVVDDSQLPKDRFSAERLKGVDSTLKIQPAKLEDSAVYLCASSLDPETQYFGPGTRLLVL.